The 3 T cell receptor beta chains in this list originate from one sample, sequenced in a study of cytomegalovirus exposure and HLA in healthy donors. The PCR ran on 60 Vbeta and 13 Jbeta primers. Clones were read by immunoSEQ multiplex PCR, and TCRdb kept only the in-frame ones, dropping some. Altogether about 160,000 clones are present, about three quarters being singletons, with the ten largest covering approximately 2.3%. Material: PBMCs. These receptors came from a female donor in good health and CMV-seronegative.

This clone appeared a few times. The chain couples TRBV6-5 to TRBJ2-5, with 11 bases that match TRBD2. This CDR3 is built from 14 residues. Per germline, CDR1 MNHEY and CDR2 SVGAGI. V trimming: 4 bases; J trimming: 2 bases; junction bases outside the gene matches: 0. In DNA form, the CDR3 reads TGTGCCAGCAGTTGGACTAGCGGGCAAGAGACCCAGTACTTC. It yields the protein CASSWTSGQETQYF.

The V gene is TRBV7-2, the J gene TRBJ2-5; tentative D call: TRBD2 (5 bases). The V gene's germline CDR1 is SGHTA and CDR2 FQGNSA. V lost 3 bases, J lost 4 bases, and 9 bases lay in between. The CDR3 consists of 13 residues. The CDR3 region is CASSFGRGETQYF. CDR3 sequence (DNA): TGTGCCAGCAGCTTCGGCCGGGGAGAGACCCAGTACTTC.

This chain uses TRBV6-6 with TRBJ2-5; TRBD1 is a possible D gene (6 bases). Germline V lookup: CDR1 MNHNY, CDR2 SVGAGI (reference sequence). Trimming removed 3 bases at V and 6 bases at J, with 14 bases between. The CDR3 covers 14 residues. The CDR3 spells CASSYRDKGQTQYF. The CDR3 DNA reads TGTGCCAGCAGTTATCGGGACAAGGGGCAGACCCAGTACTTC.